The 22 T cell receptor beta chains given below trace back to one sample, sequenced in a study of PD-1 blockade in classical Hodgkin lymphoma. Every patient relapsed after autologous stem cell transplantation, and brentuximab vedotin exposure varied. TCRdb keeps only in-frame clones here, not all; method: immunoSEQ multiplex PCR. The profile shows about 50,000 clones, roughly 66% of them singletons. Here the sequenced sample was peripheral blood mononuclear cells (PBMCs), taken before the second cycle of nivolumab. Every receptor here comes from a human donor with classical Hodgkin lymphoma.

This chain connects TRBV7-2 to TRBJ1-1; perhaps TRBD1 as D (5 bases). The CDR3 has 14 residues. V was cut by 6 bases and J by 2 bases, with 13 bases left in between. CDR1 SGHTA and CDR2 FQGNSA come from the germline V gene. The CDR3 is CASRPGTANTEAFF. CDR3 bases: TGTGCCAGCAGGCCCGGGACCGCAAACACTGAAGCTTTCTTT.

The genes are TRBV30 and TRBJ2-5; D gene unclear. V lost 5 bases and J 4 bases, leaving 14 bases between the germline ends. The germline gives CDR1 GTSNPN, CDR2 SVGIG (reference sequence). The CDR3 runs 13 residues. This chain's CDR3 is CAWSGLGVETQYF. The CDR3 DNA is TGTGCCTGGTCGGGCCTAGGCGTAGAGACCCAGTACTTC.

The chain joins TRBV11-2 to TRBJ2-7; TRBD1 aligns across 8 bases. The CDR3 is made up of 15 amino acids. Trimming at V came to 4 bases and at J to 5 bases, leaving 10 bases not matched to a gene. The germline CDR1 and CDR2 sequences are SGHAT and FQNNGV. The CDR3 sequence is CASSSRTGKWHEQYF. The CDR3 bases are TGTGCCAGCAGCTCCCGGACAGGGAAATGGCACGAGCAGTACTTC.

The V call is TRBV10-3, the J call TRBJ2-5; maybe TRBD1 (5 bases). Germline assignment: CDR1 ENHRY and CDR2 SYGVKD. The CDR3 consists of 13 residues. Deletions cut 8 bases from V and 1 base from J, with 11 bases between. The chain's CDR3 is CAIAPQAQETQYF. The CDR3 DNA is TGTGCCATCGCGCCACAGGCCCAAGAGACCCAGTACTTC.

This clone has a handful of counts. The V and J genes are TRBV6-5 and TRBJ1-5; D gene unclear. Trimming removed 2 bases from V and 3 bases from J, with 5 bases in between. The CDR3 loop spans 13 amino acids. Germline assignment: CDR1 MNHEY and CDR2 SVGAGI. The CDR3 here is CASSYTTNQPQHF. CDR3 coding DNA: TGTGCCAGCAGTTACACGACCAATCAGCCCCAGCATTTT.

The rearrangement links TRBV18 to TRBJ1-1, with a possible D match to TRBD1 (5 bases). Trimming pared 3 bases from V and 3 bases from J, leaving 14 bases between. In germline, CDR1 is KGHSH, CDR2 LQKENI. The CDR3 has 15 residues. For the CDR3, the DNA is TGTGCCAGCTCACCCCCCGTCCGAGGGGACACTGAAGCTTTCTTT. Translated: CASSPPVRGDTEAFF.

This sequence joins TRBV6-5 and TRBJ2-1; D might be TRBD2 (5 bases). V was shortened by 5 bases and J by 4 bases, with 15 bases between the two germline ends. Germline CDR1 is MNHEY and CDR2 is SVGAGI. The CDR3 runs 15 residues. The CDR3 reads CASSVSGPKYNEQFF. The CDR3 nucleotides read TGTGCCAGCAGTGTAAGCGGACCCAAGTACAATGAGCAGTTCTTC.

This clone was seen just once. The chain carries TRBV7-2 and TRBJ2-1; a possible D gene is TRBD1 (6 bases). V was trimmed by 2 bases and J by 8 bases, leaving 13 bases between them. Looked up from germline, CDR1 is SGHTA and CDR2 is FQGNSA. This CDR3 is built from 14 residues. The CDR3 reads CASSLSQGGYEQFF. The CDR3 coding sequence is TGTGCCAGCAGCTTATCACAGGGTGGCTATGAGCAGTTCTTC.

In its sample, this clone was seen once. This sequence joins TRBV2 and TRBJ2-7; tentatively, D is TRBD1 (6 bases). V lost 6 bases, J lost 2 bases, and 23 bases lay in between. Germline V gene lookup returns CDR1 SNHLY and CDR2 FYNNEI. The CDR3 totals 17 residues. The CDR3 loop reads CASSPPSGGLRPYEQYF. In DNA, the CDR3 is TGTGCCAGCAGCCCTCCCAGTGGGGGCCTCAGGCCCTACGAGCAGTACTTC.

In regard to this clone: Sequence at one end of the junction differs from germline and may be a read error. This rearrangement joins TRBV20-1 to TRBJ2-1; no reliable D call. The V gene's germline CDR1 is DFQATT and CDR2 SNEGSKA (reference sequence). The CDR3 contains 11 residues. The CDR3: CSARPEPSLVF. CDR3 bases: TGCAGTGCTAGACCCGAGCCCTCATTAGTCTTC.

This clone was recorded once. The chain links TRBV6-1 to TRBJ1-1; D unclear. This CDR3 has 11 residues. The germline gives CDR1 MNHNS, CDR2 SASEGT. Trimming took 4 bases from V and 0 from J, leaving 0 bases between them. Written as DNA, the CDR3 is TGTGCCAGCAGTGTGAACACTGAAGCTTTCTTT. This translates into CASSVNTEAFF.

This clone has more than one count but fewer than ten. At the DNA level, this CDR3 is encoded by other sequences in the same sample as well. The CDR3 nucleotides are TGTGCCTGGAGGGGCGAGGGCAATCAGCCCCAGCATTTT. Its translation: CAWRGEGNQPQHF. This chain joins TRBV30 and TRBJ1-5; D not certain. V was cut by 3 bases and J by 2 bases, with 8 bases left in between. The CDR3 consists of 13 residues. From germline, CDR1 is GTSNPN and CDR2 SVGIG (reference sequence).

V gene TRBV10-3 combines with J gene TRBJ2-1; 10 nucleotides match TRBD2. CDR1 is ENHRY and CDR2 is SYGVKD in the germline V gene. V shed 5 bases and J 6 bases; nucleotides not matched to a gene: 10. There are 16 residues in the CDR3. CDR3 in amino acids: CAISIKGAGGPNEQFF. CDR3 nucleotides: TGTGCCATCAGTATTAAGGGAGCGGGAGGGCCCAATGAGCAGTTCTTC.

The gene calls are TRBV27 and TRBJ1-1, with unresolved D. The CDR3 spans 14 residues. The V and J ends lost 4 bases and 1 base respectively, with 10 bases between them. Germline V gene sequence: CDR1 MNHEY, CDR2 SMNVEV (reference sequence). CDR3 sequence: CASSWSLGNTEAFF. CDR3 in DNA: TGTGCCAGCAGTTGGTCTTTGGGGAACACTGAAGCTTTCTTT.

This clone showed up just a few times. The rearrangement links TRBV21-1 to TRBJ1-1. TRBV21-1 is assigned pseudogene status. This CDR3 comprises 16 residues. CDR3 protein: CASSLKGRRQYTEAFF. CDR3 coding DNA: TGTGCCAGCAGCCTAAAAGGGAGGAGACAGTACACTGAAGCTTTCTTT.

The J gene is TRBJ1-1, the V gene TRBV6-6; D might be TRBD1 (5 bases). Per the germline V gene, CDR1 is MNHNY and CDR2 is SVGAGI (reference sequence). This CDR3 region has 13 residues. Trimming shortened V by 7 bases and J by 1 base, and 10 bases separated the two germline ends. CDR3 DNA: TGTGCCAGCAACCGGGGCGAGAACACTGAAGCTTTCTTT. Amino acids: CASNRGENTEAFF.

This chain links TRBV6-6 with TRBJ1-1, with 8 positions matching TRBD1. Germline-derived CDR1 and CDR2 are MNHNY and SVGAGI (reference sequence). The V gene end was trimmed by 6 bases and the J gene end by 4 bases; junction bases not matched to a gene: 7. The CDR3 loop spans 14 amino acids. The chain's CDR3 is CASSDRGGATEAFF. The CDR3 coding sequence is TGTGCCAGCAGCGACAGGGGAGGGGCCACTGAAGCTTTCTTT.

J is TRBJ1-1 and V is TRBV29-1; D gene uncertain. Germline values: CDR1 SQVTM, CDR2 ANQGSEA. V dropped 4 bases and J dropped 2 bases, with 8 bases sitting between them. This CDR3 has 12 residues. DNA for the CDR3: TGCAGCGTTGTTCCCTTAAACACTGAAGCTTTCTTT. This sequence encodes CSVVPLNTEAFF.

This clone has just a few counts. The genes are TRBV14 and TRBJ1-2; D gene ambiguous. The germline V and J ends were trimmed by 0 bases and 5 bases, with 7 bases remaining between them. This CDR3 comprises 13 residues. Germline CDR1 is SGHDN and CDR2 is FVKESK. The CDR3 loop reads CASSQDHRYGYTF. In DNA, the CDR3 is TGTGCCAGCAGCCAAGATCATAGGTATGGCTACACCTTC.

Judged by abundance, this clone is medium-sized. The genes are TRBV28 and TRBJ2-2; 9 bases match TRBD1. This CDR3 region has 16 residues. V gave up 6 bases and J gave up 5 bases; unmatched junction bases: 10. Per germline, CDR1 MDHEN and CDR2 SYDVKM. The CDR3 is CASSNWGQGTTGELFF. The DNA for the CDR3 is TGTGCCAGCAGCAATTGGGGACAGGGAACAACCGGGGAGCTGTTTTTT.

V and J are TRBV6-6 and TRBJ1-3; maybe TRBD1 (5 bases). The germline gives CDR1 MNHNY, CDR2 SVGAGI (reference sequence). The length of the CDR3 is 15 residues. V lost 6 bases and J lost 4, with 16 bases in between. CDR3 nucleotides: TGTGCCAGCAGGCCCCCTTCAGGGAAGGGAAACACCATATATTTT. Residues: CASRPPSGKGNTIYF.

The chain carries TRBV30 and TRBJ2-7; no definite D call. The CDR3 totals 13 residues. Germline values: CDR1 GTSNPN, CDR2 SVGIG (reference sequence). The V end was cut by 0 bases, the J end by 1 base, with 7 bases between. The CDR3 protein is CAWSVLMSYEQYF. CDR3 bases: TGTGCCTGGAGTGTACTGATGTCCTACGAGCAGTACTTC.